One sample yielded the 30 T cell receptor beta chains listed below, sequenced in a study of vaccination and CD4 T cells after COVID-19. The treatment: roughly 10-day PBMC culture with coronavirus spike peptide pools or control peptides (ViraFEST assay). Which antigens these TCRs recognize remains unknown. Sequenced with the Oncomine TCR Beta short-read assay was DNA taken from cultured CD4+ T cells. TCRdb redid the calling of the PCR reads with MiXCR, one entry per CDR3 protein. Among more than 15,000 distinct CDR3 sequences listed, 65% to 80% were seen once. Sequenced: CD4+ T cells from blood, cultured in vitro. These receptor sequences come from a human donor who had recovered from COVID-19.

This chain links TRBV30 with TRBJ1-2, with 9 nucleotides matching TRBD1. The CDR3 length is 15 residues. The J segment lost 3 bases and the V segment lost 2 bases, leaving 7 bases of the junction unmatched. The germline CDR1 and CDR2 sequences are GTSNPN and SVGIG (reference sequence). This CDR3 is CAWSLGGQGHYGYTF. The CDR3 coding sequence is TGTGCCTGGAGTCTAGGGGGACAGGGTCACTATGGCTACACCTTC.

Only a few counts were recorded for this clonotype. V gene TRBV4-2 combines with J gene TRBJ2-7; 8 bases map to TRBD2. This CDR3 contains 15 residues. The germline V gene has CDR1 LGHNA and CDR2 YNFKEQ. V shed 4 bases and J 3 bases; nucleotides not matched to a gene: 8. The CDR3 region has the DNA TGTGCCAGCAGCCTCTTAACGAGCGGGAGCTACGAGCAGTACTTC. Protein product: CASSLLTSGSYEQYF.

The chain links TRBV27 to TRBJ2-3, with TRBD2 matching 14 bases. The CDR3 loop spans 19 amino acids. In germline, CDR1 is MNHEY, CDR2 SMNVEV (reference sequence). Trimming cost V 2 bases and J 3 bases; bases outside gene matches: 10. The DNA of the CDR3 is TGTGCCAGCAGTTTACAGGGACTAGCGGGAGTTAAAAGGACAGATACGCAGTATTTT. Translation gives CASSLQGLAGVKRTDTQYF.

The DNA for the CDR3 is TGTGCCAGCCTCCGGGACAGGGGCACAGATACGCAGTATTTT. This sequence encodes CASLRDRGTDTQYF. This chain joins TRBV19 and TRBJ2-3; TRBD1 matches 9 bases. Looked up from germline, CDR1 is LNHDA and CDR2 is SQIVND (reference sequence). The ends lost 9 bases at V and 1 base at J; junction bases unmatched: 5. CDR3 length: 14 residues.

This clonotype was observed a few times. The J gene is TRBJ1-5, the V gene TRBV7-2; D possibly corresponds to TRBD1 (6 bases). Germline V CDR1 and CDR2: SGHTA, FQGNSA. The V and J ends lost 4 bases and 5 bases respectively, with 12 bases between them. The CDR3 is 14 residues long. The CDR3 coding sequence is TGTGCCAGCAGCTCTACAGGGACACATCAGCCCCAGCATTTT. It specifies CASSSTGTHQPQHF.

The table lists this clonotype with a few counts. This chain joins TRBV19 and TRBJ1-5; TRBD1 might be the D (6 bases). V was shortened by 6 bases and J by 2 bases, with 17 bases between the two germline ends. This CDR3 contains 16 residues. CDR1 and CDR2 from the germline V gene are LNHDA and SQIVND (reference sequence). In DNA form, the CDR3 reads TGTGCCAGTAGCCGGGACAACCCCAAACGCAATCAGCCCCAGCATTTT. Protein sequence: CASSRDNPKRNQPQHF.

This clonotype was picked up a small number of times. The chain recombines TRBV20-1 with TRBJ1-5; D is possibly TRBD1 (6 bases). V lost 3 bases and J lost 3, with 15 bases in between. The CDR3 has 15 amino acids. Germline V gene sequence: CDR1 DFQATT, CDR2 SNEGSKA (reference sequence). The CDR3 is CSASPPDRINQPQHF. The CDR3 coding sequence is TGCAGTGCTAGTCCCCCGGACAGAATCAATCAGCCCCAGCATTTT.

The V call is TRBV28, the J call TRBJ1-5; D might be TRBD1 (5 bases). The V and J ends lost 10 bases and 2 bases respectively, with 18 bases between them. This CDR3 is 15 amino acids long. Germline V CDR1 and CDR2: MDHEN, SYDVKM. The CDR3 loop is CATWPGPLRNQPQHF. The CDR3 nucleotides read TGTGCCACCTGGCCGGGACCGTTGCGCAATCAGCCCCAGCATTTT.

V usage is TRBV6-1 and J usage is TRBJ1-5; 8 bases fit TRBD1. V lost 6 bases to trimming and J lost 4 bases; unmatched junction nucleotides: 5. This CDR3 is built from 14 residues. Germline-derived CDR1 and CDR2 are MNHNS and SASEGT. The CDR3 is CASSRTGPNQPQHF. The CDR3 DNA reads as TGTGCCAGCAGCCGGACAGGGCCTAATCAGCCCCAGCATTTT.

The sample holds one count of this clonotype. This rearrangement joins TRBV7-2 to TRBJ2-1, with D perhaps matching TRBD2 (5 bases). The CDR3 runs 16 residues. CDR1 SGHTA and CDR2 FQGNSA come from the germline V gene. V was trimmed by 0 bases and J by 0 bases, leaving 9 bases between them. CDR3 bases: TGTGCCAGCAGCTTAGCCTCTGGGAGCTCCTACAATGAGCAGTTCTTC. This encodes CASSLASGSSYNEQFF. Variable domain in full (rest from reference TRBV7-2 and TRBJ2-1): GAGVSQSPSNKVTEKGKDVELRCDPISGHTALYWYRQSLGQGLEFLIYFQGNSAPDKSGLPSDRFSAERTGGSVSTLTIQRTQQEDSAVYLCASSLASGSSYNEQFFGPGTRLTVL.

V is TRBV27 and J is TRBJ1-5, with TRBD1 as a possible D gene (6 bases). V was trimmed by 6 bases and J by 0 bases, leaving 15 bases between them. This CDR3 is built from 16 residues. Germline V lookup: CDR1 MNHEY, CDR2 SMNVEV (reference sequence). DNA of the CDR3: TGTGCCAGCAGAGAGGGGGGAATTTATAGCAATCAGCCCCAGCATTTT. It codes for CASREGGIYSNQPQHF.

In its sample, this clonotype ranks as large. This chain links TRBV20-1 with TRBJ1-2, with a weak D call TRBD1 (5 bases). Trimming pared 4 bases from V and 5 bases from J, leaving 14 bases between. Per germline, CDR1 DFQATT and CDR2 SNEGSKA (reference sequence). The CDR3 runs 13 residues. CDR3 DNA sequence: TGCAGTGCTACCCCGGCTCAGGGTTATGGCTACACCTTC. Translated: CSATPAQGYGYTF.

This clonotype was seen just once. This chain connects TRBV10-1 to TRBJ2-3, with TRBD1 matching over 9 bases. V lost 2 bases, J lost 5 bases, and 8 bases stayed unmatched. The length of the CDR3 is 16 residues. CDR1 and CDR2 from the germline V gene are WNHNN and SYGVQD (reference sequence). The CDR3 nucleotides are TGCGCCAGCAGTGAGACGGAAGGGACAGGGAAAGATACGCAGTATTTT. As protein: CASSETEGTGKDTQYF.

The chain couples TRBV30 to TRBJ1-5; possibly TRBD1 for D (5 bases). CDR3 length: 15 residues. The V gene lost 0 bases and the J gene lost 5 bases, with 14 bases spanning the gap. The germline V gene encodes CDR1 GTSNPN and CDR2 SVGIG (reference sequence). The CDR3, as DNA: TGTGCCTGGAGTGTAAGGGGTAAGGGCGATCAGCCCCAGCATTTT. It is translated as CAWSVRGKGDQPQHF.

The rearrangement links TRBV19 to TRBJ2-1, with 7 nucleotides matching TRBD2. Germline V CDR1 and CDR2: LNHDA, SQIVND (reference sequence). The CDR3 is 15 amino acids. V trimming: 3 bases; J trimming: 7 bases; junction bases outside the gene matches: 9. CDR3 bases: TGTGCCAGTAGTATTTCCCGGGACTACATAAATGAGCAGTTCTTC. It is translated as CASSISRDYINEQFF.

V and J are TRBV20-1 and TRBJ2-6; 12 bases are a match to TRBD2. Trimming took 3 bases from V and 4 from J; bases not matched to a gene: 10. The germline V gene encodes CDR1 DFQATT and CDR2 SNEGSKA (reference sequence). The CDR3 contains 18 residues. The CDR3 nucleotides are TGCAGTGCTAGTAAGCGACTAGCGGGAGTGGTGGGGGCCAACGTCCTGACTTTC. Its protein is CSASKRLAGVVGANVLTF.

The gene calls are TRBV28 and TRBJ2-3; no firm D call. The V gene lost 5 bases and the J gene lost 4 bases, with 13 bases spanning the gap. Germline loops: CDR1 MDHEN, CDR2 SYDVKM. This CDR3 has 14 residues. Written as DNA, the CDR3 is TGTGCCAGCAGTCCAAGACGACACCCAGATACGCAGTATTTT. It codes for CASSPRRHPDTQYF.

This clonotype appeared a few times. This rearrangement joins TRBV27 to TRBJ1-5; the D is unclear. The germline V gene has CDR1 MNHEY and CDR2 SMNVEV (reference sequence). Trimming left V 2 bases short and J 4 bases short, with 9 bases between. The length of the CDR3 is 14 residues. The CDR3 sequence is CASSLGGTNQPQHF. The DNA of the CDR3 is TGTGCCAGCAGTTTAGGAGGAACAAATCAGCCCCAGCATTTT.

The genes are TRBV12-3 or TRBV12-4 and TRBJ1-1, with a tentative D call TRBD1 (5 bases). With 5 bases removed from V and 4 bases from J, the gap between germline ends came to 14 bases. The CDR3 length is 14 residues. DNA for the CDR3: TGTGCCAGCAGTGGGATGGGGCCGGGCACTGAAGCTTTCTTT. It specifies CASSGMGPGTEAFF.

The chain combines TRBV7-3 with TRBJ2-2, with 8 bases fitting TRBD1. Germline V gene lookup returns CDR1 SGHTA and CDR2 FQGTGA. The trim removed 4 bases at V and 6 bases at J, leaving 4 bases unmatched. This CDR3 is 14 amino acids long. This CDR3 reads CASSYRGASGELFF. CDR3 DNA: TGTGCCAGCAGCTACAGGGGGGCGTCCGGGGAGCTGTTTTTT.

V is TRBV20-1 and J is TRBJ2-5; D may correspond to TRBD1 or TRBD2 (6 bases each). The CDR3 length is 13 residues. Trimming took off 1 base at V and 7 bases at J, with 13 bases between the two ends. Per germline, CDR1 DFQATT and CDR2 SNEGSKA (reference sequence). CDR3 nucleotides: TGCAGTGCTAGAGTGGCAGGGGACTGGACCCAGTACTTC. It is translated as CSARVAGDWTQYF.

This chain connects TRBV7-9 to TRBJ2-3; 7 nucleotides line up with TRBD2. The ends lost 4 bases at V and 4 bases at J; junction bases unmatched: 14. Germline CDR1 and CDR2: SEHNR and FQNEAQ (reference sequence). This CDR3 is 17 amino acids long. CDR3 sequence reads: CASSSSPYAGAPDTQYF. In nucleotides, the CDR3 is TGTGCCAGCAGCTCAAGTCCATATGCGGGAGCCCCAGATACGCAGTATTTT.

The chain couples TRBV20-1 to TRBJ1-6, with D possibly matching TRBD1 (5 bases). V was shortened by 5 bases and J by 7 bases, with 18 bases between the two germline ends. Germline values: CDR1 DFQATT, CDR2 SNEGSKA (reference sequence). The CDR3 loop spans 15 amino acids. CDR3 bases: TGCAGTGCTCAATATCGGACGGGGGGGAATTCACCCCTCCACTTT. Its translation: CSAQYRTGGNSPLHF.

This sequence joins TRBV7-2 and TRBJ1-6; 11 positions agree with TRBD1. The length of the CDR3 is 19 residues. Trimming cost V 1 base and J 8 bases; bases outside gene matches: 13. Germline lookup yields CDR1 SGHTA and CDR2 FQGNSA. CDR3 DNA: TGTGCCAGCAGCTTAGTAGTCCCCCGGACAGGGGGCGGTTATTCACCCCTCCACTTT. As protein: CASSLVVPRTGGGYSPLHF.

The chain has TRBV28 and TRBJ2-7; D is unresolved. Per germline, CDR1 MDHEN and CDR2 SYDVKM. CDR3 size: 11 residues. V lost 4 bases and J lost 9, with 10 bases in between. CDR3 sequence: CASSSGPVQYF. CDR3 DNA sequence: TGTGCCAGCAGTTCGGGCCCGGTGCAGTACTTC.

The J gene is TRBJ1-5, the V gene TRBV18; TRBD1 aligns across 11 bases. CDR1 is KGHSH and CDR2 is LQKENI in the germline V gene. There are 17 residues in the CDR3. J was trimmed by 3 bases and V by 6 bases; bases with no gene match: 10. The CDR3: CASSKGTGGALNQPQHF. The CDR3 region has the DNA TGTGCCAGCTCTAAAGGGACAGGGGGGGCCCTCAATCAGCCCCAGCATTTT.

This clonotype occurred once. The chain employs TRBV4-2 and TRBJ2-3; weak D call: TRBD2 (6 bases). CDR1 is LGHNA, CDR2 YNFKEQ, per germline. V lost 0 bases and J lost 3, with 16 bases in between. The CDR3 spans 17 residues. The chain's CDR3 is CASSQEGGRRATDTQYF. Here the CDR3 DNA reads TGTGCCAGCAGCCAAGAGGGAGGTAGGAGGGCAACAGATACGCAGTATTTT.

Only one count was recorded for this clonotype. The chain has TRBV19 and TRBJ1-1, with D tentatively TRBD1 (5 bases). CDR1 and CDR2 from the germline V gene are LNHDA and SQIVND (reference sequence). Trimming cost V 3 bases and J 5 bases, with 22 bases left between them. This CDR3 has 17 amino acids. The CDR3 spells CASSIVPGGFGKTEAFF. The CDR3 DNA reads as TGTGCCAGTAGTATCGTCCCTGGGGGGTTTGGTAAGACTGAAGCTTTCTTT.

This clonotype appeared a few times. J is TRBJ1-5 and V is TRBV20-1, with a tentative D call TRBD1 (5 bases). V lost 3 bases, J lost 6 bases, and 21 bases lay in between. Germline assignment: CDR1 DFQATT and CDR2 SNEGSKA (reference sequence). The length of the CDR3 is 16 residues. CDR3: CSARFNLAGLSQPQHF. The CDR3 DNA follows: TGCAGTGCTAGGTTTAATTTGGCAGGGTTGAGTCAGCCCCAGCATTTT.

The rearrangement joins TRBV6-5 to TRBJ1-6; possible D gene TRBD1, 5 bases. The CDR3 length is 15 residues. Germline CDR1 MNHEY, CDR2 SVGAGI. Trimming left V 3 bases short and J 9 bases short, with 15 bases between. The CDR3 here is CASSYSTKGSSPLHF. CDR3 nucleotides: TGTGCCAGCAGTTATTCTACTAAGGGGAGTTCACCCCTCCACTTT.